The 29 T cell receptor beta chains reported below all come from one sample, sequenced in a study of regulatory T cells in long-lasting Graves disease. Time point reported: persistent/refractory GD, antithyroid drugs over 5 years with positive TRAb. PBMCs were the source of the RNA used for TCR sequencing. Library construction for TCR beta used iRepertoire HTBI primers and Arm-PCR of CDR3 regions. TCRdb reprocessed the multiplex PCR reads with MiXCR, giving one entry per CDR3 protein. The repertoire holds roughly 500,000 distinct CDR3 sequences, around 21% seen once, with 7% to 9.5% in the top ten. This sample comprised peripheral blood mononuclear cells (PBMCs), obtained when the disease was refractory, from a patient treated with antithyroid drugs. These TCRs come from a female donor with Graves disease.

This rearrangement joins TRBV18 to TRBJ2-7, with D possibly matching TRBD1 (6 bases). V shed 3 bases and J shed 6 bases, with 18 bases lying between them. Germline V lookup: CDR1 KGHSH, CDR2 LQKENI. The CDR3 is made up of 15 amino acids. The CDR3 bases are TGTGCCAGCTCACCGGACGGGACACGGGTCGGCGAGCAGTACTTC. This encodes CASSPDGTRVGEQYF.

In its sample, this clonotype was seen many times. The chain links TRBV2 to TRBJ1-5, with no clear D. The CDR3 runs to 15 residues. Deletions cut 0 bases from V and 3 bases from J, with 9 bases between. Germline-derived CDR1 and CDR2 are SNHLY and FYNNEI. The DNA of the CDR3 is TGTGCCAGCAGTGAAGCACGGCACGTCAATCAGCCCCAGCATTTT. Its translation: CASSEARHVNQPQHF.

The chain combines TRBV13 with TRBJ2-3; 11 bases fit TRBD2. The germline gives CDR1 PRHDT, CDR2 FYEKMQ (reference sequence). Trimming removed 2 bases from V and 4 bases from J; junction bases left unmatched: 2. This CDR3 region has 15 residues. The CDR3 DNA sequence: TGTGCCAGCAGCTTACGACTAGCGGGATCAGATACGCAGTATTTT. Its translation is CASSLRLAGSDTQYF.

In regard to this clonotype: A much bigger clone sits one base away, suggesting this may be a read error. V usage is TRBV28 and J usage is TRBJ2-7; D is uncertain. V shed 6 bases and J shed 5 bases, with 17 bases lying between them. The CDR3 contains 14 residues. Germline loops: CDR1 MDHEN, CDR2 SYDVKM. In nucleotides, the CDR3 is TGTGCCAGCAGCCGCACAAGGTATACCCACGAGCAGTACTTC. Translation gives CASSRTRYTHEQYF. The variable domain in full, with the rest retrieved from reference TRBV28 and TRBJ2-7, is DVKVTQSSRYLVKRTGEKVFLECVQDMDHENMFWYRQDPGLGLRLIYFSYDVKMKEKGDIPEGYSVSREKKERFSLILESASTNQTSMYLCASSRTRYTHEQYFGPGTRLTVT.

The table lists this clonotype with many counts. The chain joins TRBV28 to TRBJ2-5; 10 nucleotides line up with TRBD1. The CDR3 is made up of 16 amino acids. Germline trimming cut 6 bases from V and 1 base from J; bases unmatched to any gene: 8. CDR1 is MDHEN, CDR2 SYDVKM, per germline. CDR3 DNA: TGTGCCAGCAGCAAAACCCGGACAGGGGGCCAAGAGACCCAGTACTTC. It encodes CASSKTRTGGQETQYF.

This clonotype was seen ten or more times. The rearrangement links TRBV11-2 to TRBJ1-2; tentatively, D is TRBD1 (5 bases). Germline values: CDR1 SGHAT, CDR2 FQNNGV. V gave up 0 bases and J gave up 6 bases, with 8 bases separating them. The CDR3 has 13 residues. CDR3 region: CASSLDQGNGYTF. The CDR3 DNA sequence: TGTGCCAGCAGCTTAGATCAGGGTAATGGCTACACCTTC.

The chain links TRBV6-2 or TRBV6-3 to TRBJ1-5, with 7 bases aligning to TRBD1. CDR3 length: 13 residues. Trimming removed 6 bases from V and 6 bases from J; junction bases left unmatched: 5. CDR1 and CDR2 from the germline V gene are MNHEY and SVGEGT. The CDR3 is CASSNRGPQPQHF. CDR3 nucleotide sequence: TGTGCCAGCAGCAACAGGGGTCCTCAGCCCCAGCATTTT.

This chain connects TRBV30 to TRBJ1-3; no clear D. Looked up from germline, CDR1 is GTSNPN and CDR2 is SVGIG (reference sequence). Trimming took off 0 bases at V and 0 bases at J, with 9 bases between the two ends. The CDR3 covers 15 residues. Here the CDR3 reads CAWSVSSISGNTIYF. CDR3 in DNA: TGTGCCTGGAGTGTAAGCAGCATCTCTGGAAACACCATATATTTT.

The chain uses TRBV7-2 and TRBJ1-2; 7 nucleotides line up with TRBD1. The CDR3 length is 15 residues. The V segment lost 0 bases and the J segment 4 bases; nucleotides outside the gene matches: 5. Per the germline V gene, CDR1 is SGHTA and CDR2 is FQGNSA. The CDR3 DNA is TGTGCCAGCAGCTTAGCTACAGGGGCGGCCTATGGCTACACCTTC. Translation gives CASSLATGAAYGYTF.

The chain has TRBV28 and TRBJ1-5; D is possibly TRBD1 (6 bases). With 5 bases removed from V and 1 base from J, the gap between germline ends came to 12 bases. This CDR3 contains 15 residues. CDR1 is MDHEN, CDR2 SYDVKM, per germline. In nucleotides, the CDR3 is TGTGCCAGCAGTGTACAGGGCGGAAGCAATCAGCCCCAGCATTTT. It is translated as CASSVQGGSNQPQHF.

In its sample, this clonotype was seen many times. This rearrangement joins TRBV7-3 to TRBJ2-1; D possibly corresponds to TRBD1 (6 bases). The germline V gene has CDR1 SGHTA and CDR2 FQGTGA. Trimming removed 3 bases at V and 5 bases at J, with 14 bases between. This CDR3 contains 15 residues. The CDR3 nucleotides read TGTGCCAGCAGCTTCCTGGACAGCTACGACAATGAGCAGTTCTTC. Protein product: CASSFLDSYDNEQFF. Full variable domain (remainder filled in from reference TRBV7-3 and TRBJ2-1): GAGVSQTPSNKVTEKGKYVELRCDPISGHTALYWYRQSLGQGPEFLIYFQGTGAADDSGLPNDRFFAVRPEGSVSTLKIQRTERGDSAVYLCASSFLDSYDNEQFFGPGTRLTVL.

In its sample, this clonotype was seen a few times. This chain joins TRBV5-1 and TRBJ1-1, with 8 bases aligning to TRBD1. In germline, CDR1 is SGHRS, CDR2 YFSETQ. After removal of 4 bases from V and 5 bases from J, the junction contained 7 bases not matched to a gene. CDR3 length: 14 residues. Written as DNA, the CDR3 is TGCGCCAGCAGCATCGGACAGGGCTGGACTGAAGCTTTCTTT. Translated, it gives CASSIGQGWTEAFF.

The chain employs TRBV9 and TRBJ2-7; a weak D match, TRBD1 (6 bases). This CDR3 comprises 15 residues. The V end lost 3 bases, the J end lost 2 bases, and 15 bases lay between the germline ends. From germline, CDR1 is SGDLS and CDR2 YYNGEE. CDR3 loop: CASSARQATPYEQYF. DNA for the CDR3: TGTGCCAGCAGCGCTAGACAGGCTACCCCCTACGAGCAGTACTTC.

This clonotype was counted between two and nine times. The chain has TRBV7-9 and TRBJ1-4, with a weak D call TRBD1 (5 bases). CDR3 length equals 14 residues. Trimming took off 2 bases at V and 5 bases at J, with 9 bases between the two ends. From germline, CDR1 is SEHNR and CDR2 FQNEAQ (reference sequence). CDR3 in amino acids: CASSLPGTNEKLFF. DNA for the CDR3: TGTGCCAGCAGCTTACCAGGGACCAATGAAAAACTGTTTTTT.

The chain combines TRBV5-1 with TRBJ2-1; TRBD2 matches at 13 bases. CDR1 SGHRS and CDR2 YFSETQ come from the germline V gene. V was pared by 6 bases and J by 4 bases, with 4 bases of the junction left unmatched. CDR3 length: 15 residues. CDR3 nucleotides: TGCGCCAGCAACCCGGGACTAGCGGGATACAATGAGCAGTTCTTC. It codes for CASNPGLAGYNEQFF. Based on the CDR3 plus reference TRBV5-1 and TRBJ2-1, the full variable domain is KAGVTQTPRYLIKTRGQQVTLSCSPISGHRSVSWYQQTPGQGLQFLFEYFSETQRNKGNFPGRFSGRQFSNSRSEMNVSTLELGDSALYLCASNPGLAGYNEQFFGPGTRLTVL.

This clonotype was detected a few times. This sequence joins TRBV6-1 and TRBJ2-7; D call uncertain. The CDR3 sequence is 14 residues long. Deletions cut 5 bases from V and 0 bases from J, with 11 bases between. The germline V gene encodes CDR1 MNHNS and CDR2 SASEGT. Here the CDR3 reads CASSRLFSSYEQYF. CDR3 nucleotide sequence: TGTGCCAGCAGTAGACTCTTTAGCTCCTACGAGCAGTACTTC.

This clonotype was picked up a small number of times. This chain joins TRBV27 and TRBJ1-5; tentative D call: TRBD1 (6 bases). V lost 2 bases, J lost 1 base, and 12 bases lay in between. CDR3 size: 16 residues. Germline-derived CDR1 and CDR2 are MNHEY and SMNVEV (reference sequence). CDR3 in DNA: TGTGCCAGCAGTTTACGTTGGGGGCCGAGCAATCAGCCCCAGCATTTT. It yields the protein CASSLRWGPSNQPQHF.

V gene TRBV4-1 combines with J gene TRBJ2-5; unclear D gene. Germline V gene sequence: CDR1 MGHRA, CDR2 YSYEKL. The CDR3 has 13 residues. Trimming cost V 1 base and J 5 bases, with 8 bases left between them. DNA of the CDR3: TGCGCCAGCAGCCAAGGGATTGAGGAGACCCAGTACTTC. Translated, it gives CASSQGIEETQYF.

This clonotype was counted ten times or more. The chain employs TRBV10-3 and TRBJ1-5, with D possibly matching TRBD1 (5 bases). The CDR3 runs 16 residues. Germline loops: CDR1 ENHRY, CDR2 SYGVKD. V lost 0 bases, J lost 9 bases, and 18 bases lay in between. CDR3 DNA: TGTGCCATCAGTGAGTCGCCCGGGACGGCCGAAGGGCCCCAGCATTTT. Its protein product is CAISESPGTAEGPQHF.

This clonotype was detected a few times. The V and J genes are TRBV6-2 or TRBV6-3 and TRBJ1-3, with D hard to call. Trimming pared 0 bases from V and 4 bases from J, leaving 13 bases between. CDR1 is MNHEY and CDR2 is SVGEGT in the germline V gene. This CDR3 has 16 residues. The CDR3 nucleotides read TGTGCCAGCAGTTACTCGAACGCGGGCTCCGGAAACACCATATATTTT. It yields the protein CASSYSNAGSGNTIYF.

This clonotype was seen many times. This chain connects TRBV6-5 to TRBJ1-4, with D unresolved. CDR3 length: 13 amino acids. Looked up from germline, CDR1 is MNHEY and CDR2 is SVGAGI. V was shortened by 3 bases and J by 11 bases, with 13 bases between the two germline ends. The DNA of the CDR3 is TGTGCCAGCAGTTATGAGATACGGAGCAAACTGTTTTTT. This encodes CASSYEIRSKLFF.

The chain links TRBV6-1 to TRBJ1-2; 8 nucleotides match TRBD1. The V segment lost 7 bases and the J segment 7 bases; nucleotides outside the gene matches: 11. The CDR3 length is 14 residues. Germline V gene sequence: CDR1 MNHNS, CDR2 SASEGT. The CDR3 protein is CASKVPGGIGGYTF. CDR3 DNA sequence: TGTGCCAGCAAAGTACCAGGGGGCATAGGTGGCTACACCTTC.

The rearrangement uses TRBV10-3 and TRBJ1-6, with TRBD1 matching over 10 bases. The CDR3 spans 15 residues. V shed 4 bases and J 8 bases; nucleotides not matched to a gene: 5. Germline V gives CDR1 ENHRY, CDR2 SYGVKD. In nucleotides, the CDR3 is TGTGCCATCAGTGCCCCGGACAGGGGGTATTCACCCCTCCACTTT. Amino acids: CAISAPDRGYSPLHF.

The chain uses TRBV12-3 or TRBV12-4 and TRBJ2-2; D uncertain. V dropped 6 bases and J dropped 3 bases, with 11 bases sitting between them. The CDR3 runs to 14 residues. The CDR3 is CASSPLADTGELFF. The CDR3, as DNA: TGTGCCAGCAGCCCCTTGGCGGACACCGGGGAGCTGTTTTTT.

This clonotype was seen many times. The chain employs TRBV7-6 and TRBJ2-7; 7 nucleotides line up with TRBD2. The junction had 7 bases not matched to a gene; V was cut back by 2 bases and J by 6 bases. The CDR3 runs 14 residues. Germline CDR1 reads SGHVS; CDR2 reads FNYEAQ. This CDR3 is CASSLKGSSGEQYF. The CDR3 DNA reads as TGTGCCAGCAGCTTAAAAGGGTCTAGCGGCGAGCAGTACTTC.

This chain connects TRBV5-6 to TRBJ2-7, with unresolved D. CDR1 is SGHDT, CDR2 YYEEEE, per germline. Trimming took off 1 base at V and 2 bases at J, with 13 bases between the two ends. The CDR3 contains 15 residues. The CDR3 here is CASSLMSNQAYEQYF. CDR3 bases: TGTGCCAGCAGCTTGATGTCCAACCAGGCCTACGAGCAGTACTTC.

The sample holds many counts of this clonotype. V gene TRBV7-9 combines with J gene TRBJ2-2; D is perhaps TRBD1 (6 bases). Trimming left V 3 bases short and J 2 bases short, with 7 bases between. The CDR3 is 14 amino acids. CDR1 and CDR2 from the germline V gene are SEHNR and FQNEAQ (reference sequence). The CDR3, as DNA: TGTGCCAGCAGCTTGGACAGCAACACCGGGGAGCTGTTTTTT. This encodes CASSLDSNTGELFF.

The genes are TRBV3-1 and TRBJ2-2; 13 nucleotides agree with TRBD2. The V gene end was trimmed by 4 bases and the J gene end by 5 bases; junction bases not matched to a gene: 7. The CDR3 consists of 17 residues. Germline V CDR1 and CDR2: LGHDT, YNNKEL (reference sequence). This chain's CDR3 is CASSPIPGLAGTGELFF. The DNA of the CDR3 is TGTGCCAGCAGCCCCATTCCGGGACTAGCGGGAACCGGGGAGCTGTTTTTT.

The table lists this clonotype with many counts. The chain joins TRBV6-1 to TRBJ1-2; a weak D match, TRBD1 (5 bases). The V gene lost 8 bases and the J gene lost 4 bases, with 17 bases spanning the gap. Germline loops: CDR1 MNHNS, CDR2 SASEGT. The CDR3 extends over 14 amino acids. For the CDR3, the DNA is TGTGCCAGCTTCGTTACGGGGGTTGGCTATGGCTACACCTTC. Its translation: CASFVTGVGYGYTF.